A selection of T cell receptor beta chains follows, all from one sample in a study of cytotoxic CD8 clonotypes in ibrutinib-treated CLL. TCRdb's copy holds only in-frame clones and misses some; the assay was immunoSEQ multiplex PCR. The sample has tens of thousands of clones; approximately 90% are singletons. The sample here was PBMCs, taken after 12 months of ibrutinib treatment. Receptor source: a human donor with chronic lymphocytic leukemia. The CDR3 runs from the conserved cysteine through the conserved F or W. A D gene is named only where the DNA matches it firmly. Rows give clone size only sometimes, using once, few, many, or a class for an expanded clone.

j_call	v_call	d_call	clone_size	cdr3_aa	cdr3_nt
TRBJ2-7	TRBV4-1	TRBD2	once	CASSPGLAGASYEQYF	TGCGCCAGCAGCCCGGGACTAGCGGGAGCCTCCTACGAGCAGTACTTC
TRBJ1-4	TRBV30	-	few	CAYHGGAPNEKLFF	TGTGCCTACCACGGGGGGGCGCCTAATGAAAAACTGTTTTTT
TRBJ2-7	TRBV28	-	-	CASTVRGELYEQYF	TGTGCCAGCACCGTCAGGGGGGAGTTATACGAGCAGTACTTC
TRBJ1-5	TRBV28	-	-	CASRLTSYSNQPQHF	TGTGCCAGCAGACTTACAAGTTATAGCAATCAGCCCCAGCATTTT
TRBJ2-5	TRBV14	-	-	CASSQLGKGLFSETQYF	TGTGCCAGCAGCCAATTGGGAAAAGGTTTATTTTCTGAGACCCAGTACTTC
TRBJ1-2	TRBV5-3	TRBD1	once	CARLSCRPALRQGGYTF	TGTGCCAGACTTTCCTGCCGCCCCGCCTTAAGACAGGGAGGCTACACCTTC
TRBJ1-1	TRBV6-5	TRBD1	-	CASQSTGYTEAFF	TGTGCCAGCCAATCGACAGGGTACACTGAAGCTTTCTTT
TRBJ2-3	TRBV5-1	TRBD1	medium-sized	CASSTGDPSTDTQYF	TGCGCCAGCAGCACAGGGGACCCTAGCACAGATACGCAGTATTTT
TRBJ1-1	TRBV28	-	-	CASSPIPRGLNAFF	TGTGCCAGCAGTCCTATCCCCCGGGGATTGAATGCTTTCTTT
TRBJ2-1	TRBV7-8	-	-	CASSLSTETKGNEQFF	TGTGCCAGCAGCTTATCAACGGAAACCAAAGGCAATGAGCAGTTCTTC
TRBJ2-7	TRBV21-1	-	-	CASSKGQGRRYEQYF	TGTGCCAGCAGCAAGGGACAGGGTAGGAGGTACGAGCAGTACTTC
TRBJ2-2	TRBV10-3	TRBD1	-	CAIRGQGARDTGELFF	TGTGCCATCAGAGGACAGGGGGCCAGGGACACCGGGGAGCTGTTTTTT
TRBJ1-4	TRBV11-2	-	-	CASSFLGPPSTNEKLFF	TGTGCCAGCAGCTTTTTAGGCCCCCCATCAACTAATGAAAAACTGTTTTTT
TRBJ2-7	TRBV11-3	TRBD1	-	CASSARTGGNGYEQYF	TGTGCCAGCAGCGCGCGGACAGGGGGAAATGGATACGAGCAGTACTTC
TRBJ1-1	TRBV7-9	-	-	CASSLQGGNTEAFF	TGTGCCAGCAGCTTACAGGGAGGGAACACTGAAGCTTTCTTT
TRBJ1-2	TRBV7-8	-	few	CASSLRVAGAIYGYTF	TGTGCCAGCAGCTTAAGGGTGGCAGGGGCAATCTATGGCTACACCTTC
TRBJ1-1	TRBV29-1	TRBD1	-	CSVPGQGQMNTEAFF	TGCAGCGTCCCCGGACAGGGACAGATGAACACTGAAGCTTTCTTT
TRBJ2-5	TRBV4-3	TRBD1	-	CASSQEPPGQLQETQYF	TGCGCCAGCAGCCAAGAGCCACCGGGACAGCTACAAGAGACCCAGTACTTC
TRBJ2-1	TRBV9	-	-	CASSVASEPYNEQFF	TGTGCCAGCAGCGTGGCTAGTGAGCCCTACAATGAGCAGTTCTTC
TRBJ2-3	TRBV6-6	-	-	CASRVWGGATDTQYF	TGTGCCAGCAGAGTATGGGGCGGGGCAACAGATACGCAGTATTTT
TRBJ1-2	TRBV6-6	-	-	CASSSNTGPGGYTF	TGTGCCAGCAGTTCAAATACAGGCCCGGGAGGCTACACCTTC
TRBJ1-6	TRBV18	TRBD1	-	CASSLRTGDNSPLHF	TGTGCCAGCTCACTCCGGACAGGGGATAATTCACCCCTCCACTTT
TRBJ1-5	TRBV29-1	TRBD1	-	CSAVTGEFNQPQHF	TGCAGCGCCGTGACAGGGGAATTCAATCAGCCCCAGCATTTT
TRBJ2-7	TRBV6-5	-	-	CASSSYLTGYEQYF	TGTGCCAGCAGTTCGTACTTGACGGGATACGAGCAGTACTTC
TRBJ2-5	TRBV14	TRBD2	-	CASSRTLAGGETQYF	TGTGCCAGCAGCAGAACACTAGCGGGAGGCGAGACCCAGTACTTC
TRBJ2-7	TRBV30	-	-	CAWSGGTYERAQEQYF	TGTGCCTGGAGTGGGGGCACGTACGAGCGGGCCCAAGAGCAGTACTTC
TRBJ1-4	TRBV19	TRBD1	-	CASMSGTGGEKLFF	TGTGCCAGTATGTCCGGGACAGGGGGAGAAAAACTGTTTTTT
TRBJ1-4	TRBV5-1	TRBD1	-	CASSPTGWTGESEKLFF	TGCGCCAGCAGCCCCACCGGGTGGACAGGGGAGAGTGAAAAACTGTTTTTT
TRBJ2-7	TRBV9	TRBD2	-	CASSGTSGRFYEQYF	TGTGCCAGCAGCGGGACTAGCGGGAGGTTCTACGAGCAGTACTTC
TRBJ2-5	TRBV20-1	-	-	CSAGGETQYF	TGCAGTGCTGGGGGGGAGACCCAGTACTTC
TRBJ2-1	TRBV5-1	TRBD2	-	CASSAGGGLAGNEQFF	TGCGCCAGCAGCGCCGGCGGGGGACTAGCCGGGAATGAGCAGTTCTTC
TRBJ2-7	TRBV7-2	-	few	CASSPGMGFEQYF	TGTGCCAGCAGCCCGGGCATGGGGTTCGAGCAGTACTTC
TRBJ2-5	TRBV19	-	-	CASSAKKGTPKETQYF	TGTGCCAGTAGTGCCAAAAAGGGGACACCAAAAGAGACCCAGTACTTC
TRBJ2-2	TRBV12-5	-	-	CASGLVHPRLYTGELFF	TGTGCTAGTGGTTTGGTACATCCAAGGTTGTACACCGGGGAGCTGTTTTTT
TRBJ2-7	TRBV6-1	-	-	CASRPDSLLAREQYF	TGTGCCAGCAGGCCAGACAGTCTACTAGCTCGGGAGCAGTACTTC
TRBJ2-7	TRBV9	-	-	CASSVGFDSWEQYF	TGTGCCAGCAGCGTAGGTTTTGACAGCTGGGAGCAGTACTTC
TRBJ2-7	TRBV2	TRBD1	-	CASSEGDRGISSYEQYF	TGTGCCAGCAGTGAAGGGGACAGGGGAATTAGCTCCTACGAGCAGTACTTC
TRBJ2-2	TRBV19	TRBD2	few	CASSIGLAGAGGELFF	TGTGCCAGTAGTATTGGGCTAGCGGGAGCCGGCGGGGAGCTGTTTTTT
TRBJ2-5	TRBV11-1	TRBD2	-	CASRPQRVAGAGETQYF	TGTGCCAGCAGGCCCCAGAGGGTAGCGGGAGCAGGCGAGACCCAGTACTTC
TRBJ1-4	TRBV7-2	-	-	CASSLRATSGVFF	TGTGCCAGCAGCCTCCGCGCGACGTCGGGGGTGTTTTTT
TRBJ2-7	TRBV6-5	-	-	CASSFGTQAYEQYF	TGTGCCAGCAGTTTCGGGACCCAAGCCTACGAGCAGTACTTC